This passage covers 32 T cell receptor beta chains from one sample sequenced in a study of T cell clonality in common variable immunodeficiency. Method: immunoSEQ multiplex PCR; TCRdb's copy keeps in-frame clones and lacks some. The sample contains about 32,000 clones, none of them singletons. Sequencing input: peripheral blood mononuclear cells. All receptors come from a person aged 18 to 70 in good health.

The sample holds many counts of this clone. The CDR3 end falls 3 residues outside the read, so it is completed with the germline J gene. The V and J genes are TRBV7-9 and TRBJ2-7; 7 bases are a match to TRBD1. The CDR3 sequence is 14 residues long. Germline CDR1 is SEHNR and CDR2 is FQNEAQ (reference sequence). J lost 2 bases, V lost 5 bases, and 6 bases had no gene match. Partial CDR3 DNA: TGTGCCAGCAGCGTGGGACAGTTTCCCTACGAG. Protein product: CASSVGQFPYE. The complete CDR3 sequence is CASSVGQFPYEQYF. Supplemented by reference TRBV7-9 and TRBJ2-7, the full variable domain reads DTGVSQNPRHKITKRGQNVTFRCDPISEHNRLYWYRQTLGQGPEFLTYFQNEAQLEKSRLLSDRFSAERPKGSFSTLEIQRTEQGDSAMYLCASSVGQFPYEQYFGPGTRLTVT.

This clone was seen a handful of times. This CDR3 reads CAWGLAGNDYTF. CDR3 bases read: TGTGCCTGGGGGCTAGCGGGCAATGAC. The chain employs TRBV30 and TRBJ1-2; D remains unclear. Read data end 3 residues before the CDR3 end; the end is taken from the germline J gene. The CDR3 has 12 amino acids. Germline V gene data show CDR1 as GTSNPN and CDR2 as SVGIG (reference sequence).

This clone was counted ten times or more. The read stops 3 residues short of the end of the CDR3; the missing end is completed from the germline J gene. The chain carries TRBV6-1 and TRBJ1-4; D may be TRBD1 (5 bases). This CDR3 has 16 amino acids. Trimming cost V 4 bases and J 5 bases, with 17 bases left between them. Germline CDR1 is MNHNS and CDR2 is SASEGT. CDR3 DNA (partial): TGTGCCAGCAGTGCGTGGGGCCAGGGCCTAAATGAAAAA. Translation: CASSAWGQGLNEK. The full CDR3 reads CASSAWGQGLNEKLFF.

This clone has just a few counts. The CDR3 end lies 3 residues beyond the end of the read and is filled in from the germline J gene. The chain links TRBV29-1 to TRBJ1-2; a possible D gene is TRBD1 (6 bases). Germline V gene lookup returns CDR1 SQVTM and CDR2 ANQGSEA. The CDR3 length is 13 residues. Deletions cut 6 bases from V and 4 bases from J, with 15 bases between. The CDR3 sequence: CSVVKDRGYGYTF. The sequenced part of the CDR3 DNA is TGCAGCGTAGTTAAGGACAGAGGCTATGGC.

Many counts were recorded for this clone. The CDR3 end falls 3 residues outside the read, so it is completed with the germline J gene. This sequence joins TRBV7-8 and TRBJ2-1, with a weak D call TRBD2 (5 bases). Trimming cost V 2 bases and J 7 bases, with 12 bases left between them. CDR3 length equals 14 residues. CDR1 SGHVS and CDR2 FQNEAQ come from the germline V gene. The covered CDR3 bases are TGTGCCAGCAGCTTAACTAGGATTTGGAATGAG. Translation: CASSLTRIWNE. In full, the CDR3 is CASSLTRIWNEQFF.

Regarding this clone: The read ends 3 residues early relative to the CDR3; the germline J gene fills the gap. The genes are TRBV5-1 and TRBJ2-2; a weak D match, TRBD1 (5 bases). CDR1 and CDR2 (germline): SGHRS, YFSETQ. CDR3 length equals 14 residues. The DNA read from the CDR3 is TGCGCCAGCAGCTTAGGCATTGTAGGGGAAAAG. This gives the protein CASSLGIVGEK. In full, the CDR3 reads CASSLGIVGEKLFF.

This clone was counted many times. Read sequence stops 3 residues before the CDR3 end, and the germline J gene provides the missing end. The chain joins TRBV10-3 to TRBJ1-2; no clear D gene. This CDR3 comprises 12 residues. V shed 5 bases and J shed 4 bases, with 8 bases lying between them. Germline V lookup: CDR1 ENHRY, CDR2 SYGVKD. The CDR3: CAISTEAYGYTF. The part of the CDR3 DNA that was read is TGTGCCATCAGTACAGAGGCCTATGGC.

This clone ranks as medium-sized. The read finishes 3 residues shy of the CDR3 end, and the germline J gene is used to complete it. The J gene is TRBJ2-2, the V gene TRBV6-2 or TRBV6-3, with TRBD2 identical over 8 bases. Looked up from germline, CDR1 is MNHEY and CDR2 is SVGEGT. This CDR3 is built from 14 residues. V lost 4 bases to trimming and J lost 7 bases; unmatched junction nucleotides: 5. This CDR3 reads CASSLGLEIGELFF. The part of the CDR3 DNA that was read is TGTGCCAGCAGTTTGGGACTAGAAATCGGGGAG.

For this clone: The read ends 3 residues shy of where the CDR3 ends; the end is completed using the germline J gene. V usage is TRBV6-9 and J usage is TRBJ2-4, with D possibly matching TRBD2 (6 bases). Per the germline V gene, CDR1 is MNHGY and CDR2 is SVAAGI. CDR3 length equals 18 residues. V was shortened by 7 bases and J by 1 base, with 23 bases between the two germline ends. Partial CDR3 DNA: TGTGCCAGCAACGGGGATCGGGAGCGGGCGGGGGCCAAAAACATT. Its translation is CASNGDRERAGAKNI. The CDR3 reads in full as CASNGDRERAGAKNIQYF.

This clone was found many times. The DNA ends 3 residues before the CDR3 does, and the rest of the CDR3 is filled in from the germline J gene. The genes are TRBV5-1 and TRBJ2-3; 11 nucleotides align to TRBD2. The CDR3 loop spans 16 amino acids. The germline gives CDR1 SGHRS, CDR2 YFSETQ. V lost 4 bases and J lost 3; bases outside the gene matches: 7. The CDR3 reads CASSRLAGGPTDTQYF. CDR3 DNA, as far as it was read: TGCGCCAGCAGCAGATTAGCGGGAGGGCCGACAGATACG.

This clone was found many times. The CDR3 extends 3 residues past the end of the read, so its final part is completed from the germline J gene. The chain combines TRBV12-5 with TRBJ2-7, with 9 positions matching TRBD1. Trimming took 1 base from V and 1 from J; bases not matched to a gene: 8. This CDR3 comprises 17 residues. Germline assignment: CDR1 LGHNT and CDR2 FRNRAP. The CDR3 protein is CASGLAITGGLSYEQYF. The sequenced CDR3 bases are TGTGCTAGTGGTTTGGCTATTACAGGGGGCTTGTCCTACGAG.

The sample holds many counts of this clone. Coverage ceases 3 residues before the CDR3 finishes, and the germline J gene fills in the end. This chain connects TRBV7-3 to TRBJ2-1; D is perhaps TRBD2 (6 bases). V gave up 3 bases and J gave up 2 bases, with 11 bases separating them. This CDR3 region has 15 residues. CDR1 is SGHTA and CDR2 is FQGTGA in the germline V gene. The CDR3 sequence: CASSFLEGAYNEQFF. Partial CDR3 DNA: TGTGCCAGCAGCTTTCTGGAGGGCGCCTACAATGAG.

Note on this clone: The read falls 3 residues short of the CDR3 end, and the missing part is taken from the germline J gene. The chain is built from TRBV6-2 or TRBV6-3 and TRBJ1-1; 7 bases line up with TRBD1. Per the germline V gene, CDR1 is MNHEY and CDR2 is SVGEGT. With 6 bases clipped from V and 4 bases from J, the junction kept 2 bases outside the gene matches. The CDR3 sequence is 12 residues long. The sequenced part of the CDR3 DNA is TGTGCCAGCAGGAGACAGGGCACTGAA. Residues: CASRRQGTE. The full-length CDR3 reads as CASRRQGTEAFF.

This clone occurred a few times. The observed sequence ends 3 residues before the CDR3 terminus, with the missing tail filled in from the germline J gene. The chain uses TRBV7-6 and TRBJ2-3, with 7 bases aligning to TRBD2. Per the germline V gene, CDR1 is SGHVS and CDR2 is FNYEAQ. The CDR3 runs 15 residues. The CDR3 region is CASSLRTGGQETQYF. The covered CDR3 bases are TGTGCCAGCAGCTTAAGGACGGGAGGACAAGAGACG. Looking up the rest from reference TRBV7-6 and TRBJ2-3 gives the full variable domain: GAGVSQSPRYKVTKRGQDVALRCDPISGHVSLYWYRQALGQGPEFLTYFNYEAQQDKSGLPNDRFSAERPEGSISTLTIQRTEQRDSAMYRCASSLRTGGQETQYFGPGTRLTVL.

This clone was observed at least ten times. The sequence runs out 3 residues before the end of the CDR3; the remainder is reconstructed from the germline J gene. This chain uses TRBV6-4 with TRBJ2-5; 13 nucleotides match TRBD2. CDR1 and CDR2 from the germline V gene are MRHNA and SNTAGT. CDR3 length: 18 amino acids. V trimming: 2 bases; J trimming: 4 bases; junction bases outside the gene matches: 10. CDR3 residues: CASSDPRLAGGGIETQYF. The CDR3 bases that were read are TGTGCCAGCAGTGACCCTAGACTAGCGGGAGGAGGCATAGAGACC.

This clone was seen repeatedly, ten times or more. The missing CDR3 end, 3 residues past where the read stops, is filled in from the germline J gene. The chain recombines TRBV19 with TRBJ2-3; no clear D. The CDR3 loop spans 12 amino acids. Germline values: CDR1 LNHDA, CDR2 SQIVND (reference sequence). The part of the CDR3 DNA that was read is TGTGCCAGTAGTATTATTGACTCGACG. It translates to CASSIIDST. The CDR3, in full, reads CASSIIDSTQYF.

This clone was counted ten times or more. The read ends 3 residues before the CDR3 terminus; that terminus is restored from the germline J gene. The chain employs TRBV30 and TRBJ2-7; D unresolved. There are 14 residues in the CDR3. The germline gives CDR1 GTSNPN, CDR2 SVGIG (reference sequence). Between the trimmed V and J ends, which lost 0 bases and 3 bases, there was a span of 12 bases. The CDR3 sequence: CAWSVGLFNYEQYF. The sequenced part of the CDR3 DNA is TGTGCCTGGAGTGTAGGGCTATTCAACTACGAG.

At least ten counts were recorded for this clone. The read ends 3 residues before the CDR3 terminus; that terminus is restored from the germline J gene. The chain has TRBV30 and TRBJ2-5, with 14 bases fitting TRBD2. The CDR3 sequence is 17 residues long. V lost 1 base to trimming and J lost 2 bases; unmatched junction nucleotides: 6. Per germline, CDR1 GTSNPN and CDR2 SVGIG (reference sequence). The DNA read from the CDR3 is TGTGCCTGGAGTGGAGGGACTAGCGGGAGACATCAAGAGACC. As protein: CAWSGGTSGRHQET. The whole CDR3 reads CAWSGGTSGRHQETQYF.

This clone has at least ten counts. The CDR3 end lies 3 residues beyond the end of the read and is filled in from the germline J gene. The chain joins TRBV29-1 to TRBJ2-7, with D unresolved. CDR3 length: 13 residues. From germline, CDR1 is SQVTM and CDR2 ANQGSEA. The V gene lost 6 bases and the J gene lost 1 base, with 13 bases spanning the gap. CDR3 DNA (partial): TGCAGCGTCGTTCAAGTAGATTCCTACGAG. Translated: CSVVQVDSYE. The CDR3, in full, reads CSVVQVDSYEQYF.

This clone was recorded many times. The read gets to within 3 residues of the CDR3 end, and the germline J gene fills in the rest. This chain connects TRBV5-1 to TRBJ2-1, with unresolved D. CDR1 is SGHRS, CDR2 YFSETQ, per germline. V was trimmed by 0 bases and J by 2 bases, leaving 6 bases between them. The CDR3 consists of 14 residues. The CDR3 spells CASSLDRTYNEQFF. The part of the CDR3 DNA that was read is TGCGCCAGCAGCTTGGACAGAACCTACAATGAG.

Many counts were recorded for this clone. Read data end 3 residues before the CDR3 end; the end is taken from the germline J gene. The chain couples TRBV19 to TRBJ2-7; the D is unclear. Per the germline V gene, CDR1 is LNHDA and CDR2 is SQIVND (reference sequence). This CDR3 is 16 amino acids long. V was cut by 5 bases and J by 1 base, with 18 bases left in between. CDR3 loop: CASSPIRVDKSYEQYF. CDR3 DNA, as far as it was read: TGTGCCAGTAGTCCGATACGGGTCGATAAGTCCTACGAG. The full variable domain, with the rest looked up from reference TRBV19 and TRBJ2-7, is DGGITQSPKYLFRKEGQNVTLSCEQNLNHDAMYWYRQDPGQGLRLIYYSQIVNDFQKGDIAEGYSVSREKKESFPLTVTSAQKNPTAFYLCASSPIRVDKSYEQYFGPGTRLTVT.

Ten or more counts support this clone. The CDR3 is cut off 3 residues early in the read; its end comes from the germline J gene. The chain is built from TRBV5-4 and TRBJ1-4; TRBD1 might be the D (6 bases). The CDR3 runs 15 residues. Germline lookup yields CDR1 SGHNT and CDR2 YYREEE (reference sequence). The V end was cut by 0 bases, the J end by 3 bases, with 9 bases between. The CDR3 is CASSLDTGPNEKLFF. Partial CDR3 DNA: TGTGCCAGCAGCTTGGATACAGGGCCTAATGAAAAA.

This clone has ten or more counts. The CDR3 is cut off 3 residues early in the read; its end comes from the germline J gene. The chain has TRBV7-6 and TRBJ2-1; 10 nucleotides agree with TRBD1. CDR3 length: 15 residues. J was trimmed by 7 bases and V by 4 bases; bases with no gene match: 7. Germline CDR1 and CDR2: SGHVS and FNYEAQ. The sequenced CDR3 bases are TGTGCCAGCAGCTACGGACAGGGGGTTTATAATGAG. Translated: CASSYGQGVYNE. The complete CDR3 sequence is CASSYGQGVYNEQFF.

This clone was seen a handful of times. The read terminates 3 residues before the CDR3 end, so the remaining end is supplied by the germline J gene. The rearrangement uses TRBV19 and TRBJ1-1; 7 nucleotides align to TRBD1. J lost 7 bases, V lost 9 bases, and 5 bases had no gene match. CDR1 is LNHDA and CDR2 is SQIVND in the germline V gene (reference sequence). This CDR3 is 11 amino acids long. CDR3 region: CASRTGIEAFF. The DNA read from the CDR3 is TGTGCCAGCCGGACAGGCATTGAA.

Notes on this clone: The CDR3 is cut off 3 residues early in the read; its end comes from the germline J gene. The V and J genes are TRBV30 and TRBJ1-2, with D perhaps TRBD1 (5 bases). Per the germline V gene, CDR1 is GTSNPN and CDR2 is SVGIG (reference sequence). The length of the CDR3 is 13 residues. The CDR3 DNA, read in part, is TGTGCCCTGGGGCAGCCGAGCTCCTACGAC. Protein product: CALGQPSSYD. The whole CDR3 is CALGQPSSYDYTF. The whole variable domain, filled in from reference TRBV30 and TRBJ1-2, reads SQTIHQWPATLVQPVGSPLSLECTVEGTSNPNLYWYRQAAGRGLQLLFYSVGIGQISSEVPQNLSASRPQDRQFILSSKKLLLSDSGFYLCALGQPSSYDYTFGSGTRLTVV.

This clone has at least ten counts. The read stops 3 residues short of the end of the CDR3; the missing end is completed from the germline J gene. This chain links TRBV12-3 or TRBV12-4 with TRBJ2-7; TRBD1 matches at 7 bases. The CDR3 loop spans 14 amino acids. Trimming cost V 8 bases and J 6 bases; bases outside gene matches: 13. The CDR3 protein is CASRWTGISGEQYF. The CDR3 DNA, read in part, is TGTGCCAGCCGATGGACAGGAATAAGCGGCGAG.

This clone came up a few times. The read halts 3 residues ahead of the CDR3 end, with the missing end drawn from the germline J gene. This chain joins TRBV18 and TRBJ1-2; D perhaps matches TRBD1 (6 bases). The length of the CDR3 is 17 residues. CDR1 and CDR2 from the germline V gene are KGHSH and LQKENI. CDR3 in amino acids: CASSPVLLQGRHNDYTF. Partial CDR3 DNA: TGTGCCAGCTCACCAGTACTCTTACAGGGACGCCACAATGAC.

The covered CDR3 bases are TGTGCCAGCAGCTTAGGACAGGGGGATTCACCG. It yields the protein CASSLGQGDSP. From start to end, the CDR3 is CASSLGQGDSPLFF. V and J are TRBV7-9 and TRBJ2-2, with 9 nucleotides matching TRBD1. The CDR3 end is not reached by the read, which stops 3 residues before it; the germline J gene fills it in. This CDR3 comprises 14 residues. In germline, CDR1 is SEHNR, CDR2 FQNEAQ (reference sequence).

This clone has a count of ten or more. The CDR3 end falls 3 residues outside the read, so it is completed with the germline J gene. V gene TRBV30 combines with J gene TRBJ1-6; 7 nucleotides match TRBD1. Germline values: CDR1 GTSNPN, CDR2 SVGIG (reference sequence). This CDR3 contains 14 residues. The junction had 8 bases not matched to a gene; V was cut back by 8 bases and J by 4 bases. CDR3 DNA (partial): TGTGCCCACACACCGGGACAGTATAATTCACCC. Amino acid sequence: CAHTPGQYNSP. The whole CDR3 reads CAHTPGQYNSPLHF.

This clone has more than one count but fewer than ten. This may stem from a read error, because a much larger clone lies one nucleotide away. The read ends 3 residues early relative to the CDR3; the germline J gene fills the gap. The rearrangement links TRBV19 to TRBJ1-4; 10 bases map to TRBD1. Germline V CDR1 and CDR2: LNHDA, SQIVND (reference sequence). The CDR3 has 14 amino acids. The sequenced part of the CDR3 DNA is TGTGCCACGGACAGGGGGACTGGGGCCAACGTA. Its protein product is CATDRGTGANV. The complete CDR3 reads CATDRGTGANVLFF. Variable domain in full (rest from reference TRBV19 and TRBJ1-4): DGGITQSPKYLFRKEGQNVTLSCEQNLNHDAMYWYRQDPGQGLRLIYYSQIVNDFQKGDIAEGYSVSREKKESFPLTVTSAQKNPTAFYLCATDRGTGANVLFFGSGTQLSVL.

The table lists this clone with many counts. The read ends 3 residues shy of where the CDR3 ends; the end is completed using the germline J gene. This chain joins TRBV2 and TRBJ2-1; D is perhaps TRBD2 (6 bases). The length of the CDR3 is 12 residues. Germline assignment: CDR1 SNHLY and CDR2 FYNNEI. V was clipped by 10 bases and J by 4 bases, with 11 bases between them. The part of the CDR3 DNA that was read is TGTGCCACTCGACTAGATTACAATGAG. Translated: CATRLDYNE. The CDR3 as a whole reads CATRLDYNEQFF.

This clone was recorded at least ten times. The CDR3 end is not reached by the read, which stops 3 residues before it; the germline J gene fills it in. The chain employs TRBV5-1 and TRBJ2-2, with a weak D call TRBD1 (5 bases). Germline V lookup: CDR1 SGHRS, CDR2 YFSETQ. The CDR3 runs to 16 residues. The V gene lost 0 bases and the J gene lost 1 base, with 10 bases spanning the gap. The CDR3 sequence: CASSLEGAMNTGELFF. The DNA read from the CDR3 is TGCGCCAGCAGCTTGGAAGGGGCCATGAACACCGGGGAG. Combining the CDR3 with reference TRBV5-1 and TRBJ2-2 gives the whole variable domain KAGVTQTPRYLIKTRGQQVTLSCSPISGHRSVSWYQQTPGQGLQFLFEYFSETQRNKGNFPGRFSGRQFSNSRSEMNVSTLELGDSALYLCASSLEGAMNTGELFFGEGSRLTVL.